The 29 T cell receptor beta chains reported below all come from one sample, sequenced in a study of PD-1 blockade in classical Hodgkin lymphoma. The repertoire was sequenced with immunoSEQ multiplex PCR; TCRdb's copy has only in-frame clones and lacks some. The repertoire includes 25,000 to 35,000 clones, approximately 94% of them detected once, and around 2% sits in the top ten. Sample time point: newly diagnosed, previously untreated cHL patient sample. What was sequenced was peripheral blood mononuclear cells (PBMCs). These receptor sequences come from a human donor with classical Hodgkin lymphoma.

V usage is TRBV7-8 and J usage is TRBJ2-3; D perhaps matches TRBD1 (6 bases). Between the trimmed V and J ends, which lost 1 base and 6 bases, there was a span of 8 bases. The CDR3 totals 13 residues. Germline CDR1 SGHVS, CDR2 FQNEAQ. The CDR3 region has the DNA TGTGCCAGCAGCTTAGGTACAGGGGATACGCAGTATTTT. This gives the protein CASSLGTGDTQYF.

The V call is TRBV11-2, the J call TRBJ1-3; D gene unclear. The CDR3 is made up of 15 amino acids. V was cut by 3 bases and J by 0 bases, with 9 bases left in between. Per germline, CDR1 SGHAT and CDR2 FQNNGV. Here the CDR3 DNA reads TGTGCCAGCAGCTTGCTGCGGGCCTCTGGAAACACCATATATTTT. Its protein product is CASSLLRASGNTIYF. The complete variable domain, with remaining parts taken from reference TRBV11-2 and TRBJ1-3, reads EAGVAQSPRYKIIEKRQSVAFWCNPISGHATLYWYQQILGQGPKLLIQFQNNGVVDDSQLPKDRFSAERLKGVDSTLKIQPAKLEDSAVYLCASSLLRASGNTIYFGEGSWLTVV.

This chain joins TRBV6-5 and TRBJ1-2, with 8 bases identical to TRBD1. Looked up from germline, CDR1 is MNHEY and CDR2 is SVGAGI. With 10 bases clipped from V and 0 bases from J, the junction kept 10 bases outside the gene matches. The CDR3 extends over 15 amino acids. The DNA for the CDR3 is TGTGCCACCAAAAACAGGGGGGATTCTAACTATGGCTACACCTTC. As protein: CATKNRGDSNYGYTF.

The CDR3 DNA reads TGTGCCAGCAGTTTTGATATGACTACCCTTAGCACAGATACGCAGTATTTT. Translated, it gives CASSFDMTTLSTDTQYF. This chain joins TRBV27 and TRBJ2-3; D is perhaps TRBD2 (5 bases). This CDR3 is 17 amino acids long. Trimming pared 3 bases from V and 0 bases from J, leaving 16 bases between. Germline V gene lookup returns CDR1 MNHEY and CDR2 SMNVEV (reference sequence).

This chain joins TRBV30 and TRBJ2-7; unclear D gene. The CDR3 is 11 residues long. Looked up from germline, CDR1 is GTSNPN and CDR2 is SVGIG (reference sequence). V lost 3 bases and J 7 bases, leaving 10 bases between the germline ends. The CDR3 DNA sequence: TGTGCCTGGAGCAGGCAGGCTGAGCAGTACTTC. This codes for CAWSRQAEQYF.

The chain employs TRBV5-5 and TRBJ1-2; no definite D call. The CDR3 covers 14 residues. CDR1 and CDR2 from the germline V gene are SGHKS and YYEKEE (reference sequence). V was trimmed by 0 bases and J by 6 bases, leaving 12 bases between them. The CDR3 region is CASSLVPGDNGYTF. In nucleotides, the CDR3 is TGTGCCAGCAGCTTGGTTCCTGGGGATAATGGCTACACCTTC. Based on the CDR3 plus reference TRBV5-5 and TRBJ1-2, the full variable domain is DAGVTQSPTHLIKTRGQQVTLRCSPISGHKSVSWYQQVLGQGPQFIFQYYEKEERGRGNFPDRFSARQFPNYSSELNVNALLLGDSALYLCASSLVPGDNGYTFGSGTRLTVV.

The chain employs TRBV4-2 and TRBJ2-7, with TRBD1 matching over 11 bases. Trimming took 9 bases from V and 7 from J; bases not matched to a gene: 17. Germline V gene lookup returns CDR1 LGHNA and CDR2 YNFKEQ. The CDR3 is 16 amino acids. CDR3 sequence: CASRLSSGQGVEEQYF. As DNA, the CDR3 is TGTGCCAGTAGATTAAGTTCGGGACAGGGGGTGGAGGAGCAGTACTTC.

The genes are TRBV7-6 and TRBJ2-1; 11 bases agree with TRBD2. Trimming at V came to 3 bases and at J to 6 bases, leaving 13 bases not matched to a gene. Germline loops: CDR1 SGHVS, CDR2 FNYEAQ. The CDR3 is 18 amino acids. CDR3 nucleotides: TGTGCCAGCAGCTTTAACCCCGCTACTAGCGGGGGCTTCAATGAGCAGTTCTTC. As protein: CASSFNPATSGGFNEQFF.

The CDR3 bases are TGTGCCAGCAGCTGGACAGAGAGCAATCAGCCCCAGCATTTT. Its protein is CASSWTESNQPQHF. The chain has TRBV2 and TRBJ1-5; D perhaps matches TRBD1 (6 bases). V lost 6 bases, J lost 1 base, and 10 bases lay in between. The V gene's germline CDR1 is SNHLY and CDR2 FYNNEI. The CDR3 is made up of 14 amino acids.

This clone came up once. The chain couples TRBV2 to TRBJ2-6, with D uncertain. This CDR3 contains 15 residues. The germline V and J ends were trimmed by 6 bases and 1 base, with 10 bases remaining between them. CDR1 and CDR2 from the germline V gene are SNHLY and FYNNEI. CDR3 sequence: CASSPGLSGANVLTF. The CDR3 region has the DNA TGTGCCAGCAGCCCCGGGCTATCTGGGGCCAACGTCCTGACTTTC.

V is TRBV27 and J is TRBJ1-5; D gene unclear. Per the germline V gene, CDR1 is MNHEY and CDR2 is SMNVEV (reference sequence). The CDR3 sequence is 14 residues long. With 5 bases removed from V and 2 bases from J, the gap between germline ends came to 10 bases. The CDR3 nucleotides are TGTGCCAGCAGTAGGCAGCAGGGCAATCAGCCCCAGCATTTT. Amino acids: CASSRQQGNQPQHF.

This chain links TRBV15 with TRBJ1-4, with D unclear. CDR1 and CDR2 from the germline V gene are LNHNV and YYDKDF (reference sequence). V was trimmed by 2 bases and J by 7 bases, leaving 8 bases between them. The CDR3 is 13 residues long. The CDR3 DNA sequence: TGTGCCACCAGCAGATCGGTTGGTGAAAAACTGTTTTTT. This sequence encodes CATSRSVGEKLFF. Drawing the rest from reference TRBV15 and TRBJ1-4, the complete variable domain is DAMVIQNPRYQVTQFGKPVTLSCSQTLNHNVMYWYQQKSSQAPKLLFHYYDKDFNNEADTPDNFQSRRPNTSFCFLDIRSPGLGDTAMYLCATSRSVGEKLFFGSGTQLSVL.

This sequence joins TRBV7-9 and TRBJ2-1; D is ambiguous. The CDR3 is made up of 12 amino acids. CDR1 and CDR2 from the germline V gene are SEHNR and FQNEAQ (reference sequence). CDR3 sequence (DNA): TGTTTTGTTGATGGGCAGAGTAATGAGCAGTTCTTC. This gives the protein CFVDGQSNEQFF.

The chain is built from TRBV5-1 and TRBJ2-5, with D possibly being TRBD1 (6 bases). CDR1 and CDR2 from the germline V gene are SGHRS and YFSETQ. This CDR3 has 13 amino acids. Deletions cut 4 bases from V and 3 bases from J, with 10 bases between. This CDR3 reads CASSGAGEETQYF. CDR3 sequence (DNA): TGCGCCAGCAGCGGGGCAGGGGAAGAGACCCAGTACTTC.

The chain combines TRBV5-4 with TRBJ2-7, with D possibly being TRBD1 or TRBD2 (5 bases each). This CDR3 has 13 residues. Germline-derived CDR1 and CDR2 are SGHNT and YYREEE (reference sequence). Trimming took off 4 bases at V and 4 bases at J, with 12 bases between the two ends. CDR3 nucleotides: TGTGCCAGCAGCCTTTCCGGGACGTACGAGCAGTACTTC. This gives the protein CASSLSGTYEQYF.

V usage is TRBV18 and J usage is TRBJ1-2, with D possibly being TRBD1 (5 bases). Deletions cut 0 bases from V and 5 bases from J, with 7 bases between. From germline, CDR1 is KGHSH and CDR2 LQKENI. The CDR3 totals 13 residues. The CDR3 DNA reads as TGTGCCAGCTCACCACCGGGGGAATATGGCTACACCTTC. It yields the protein CASSPPGEYGYTF.

This chain joins TRBV5-1 and TRBJ2-5, with D possibly being TRBD2 (6 bases). CDR3 length: 16 residues. Germline CDR1 reads SGHRS; CDR2 reads YFSETQ. Deletions cut 4 bases from V and 2 bases from J, with 18 bases between. CDR3 loop: CASSTGTLRHQETQYF. DNA of the CDR3: TGCGCCAGCAGCACCGGGACTTTAAGGCATCAAGAGACCCAGTACTTC.

This clone appeared a few times. The J gene is TRBJ2-3, the V gene TRBV9, with TRBD1 as a possible D gene (6 bases). V gave up 3 bases and J gave up 7 bases, with 12 bases separating them. Germline V lookup: CDR1 SGDLS, CDR2 YYNGEE. The CDR3 has 13 amino acids. The CDR3 reads CASSAWTANTQYF. The CDR3 DNA is TGTGCCAGCAGCGCGTGGACAGCTAATACGCAGTATTTT.

The rearrangement links TRBV11-2 to TRBJ2-4; D gene unclear. Germline assignment: CDR1 SGHAT and CDR2 FQNNGV. Trimming shortened V by 5 bases and J by 5 bases, and 16 bases separated the two germline ends. This CDR3 is built from 15 residues. CDR3 DNA: TGTGCCAGCAGCCCTCGTCTTTTCTCCCAAAACATTCAGTACTTC. Protein product: CASSPRLFSQNIQYF.

This rearrangement joins TRBV27 to TRBJ1-1; TRBD1 agrees at 10 bases. V was clipped by 6 bases and J by 1 base; unmatched bases: 2. This CDR3 is built from 14 residues. The germline gives CDR1 MNHEY, CDR2 SMNVEV (reference sequence). CDR3 bases: TGTGCCAGCAGCCGGGACAGGGGGAACACTGAAGCTTTCTTT. Encoded protein: CASSRDRGNTEAFF.

The J gene is TRBJ2-5, the V gene TRBV6-1; either TRBD1 or TRBD2 may fit D (5 bases each). V lost 6 bases and J lost 2, with 13 bases in between. The CDR3 runs to 14 residues. Germline loops: CDR1 MNHNS, CDR2 SASEGT. The CDR3 region is CASREDNLQETQYF. Written as DNA, the CDR3 is TGTGCCAGCAGGGAGGACAATCTTCAAGAGACCCAGTACTTC.

The V gene is TRBV5-1, the J gene TRBJ1-1; no clear D gene. Germline loops: CDR1 SGHRS, CDR2 YFSETQ. This CDR3 spans 11 amino acids. V lost 0 bases and J lost 7, with 4 bases in between. The CDR3 nucleotides read TGCGCCAGCAGCTTGGGGGTTGAAGCTTTCTTT. It codes for CASSLGVEAFF.

The gene calls are TRBV29-1 and TRBJ1-1; D may be TRBD1 (6 bases). The CDR3 is 14 amino acids. V was shortened by 8 bases and J by 3 bases, with 19 bases between the two germline ends. CDR1 is SQVTM, CDR2 ANQGSEA, per germline. The DNA for the CDR3 is TGCAGCTCCCGAAGGGGGGGTTGGGACACTGAAGCTTTCTTT. Its translation is CSSRRGGWDTEAFF.

The gene calls are TRBV6-1 and TRBJ2-3; D is undetermined. The ends were cut back, 5 bases at V and 0 bases at J, with 9 bases in the middle. The length of the CDR3 is 14 residues. Germline V gives CDR1 MNHNS, CDR2 SASEGT. In DNA form, the CDR3 reads TGTGCCAGCAGTTTAAACCCCAGCACAGATACGCAGTATTTT. This encodes CASSLNPSTDTQYF.

The chain carries TRBV7-8 and TRBJ2-7, with 14 positions matching TRBD2. Trimming took 6 bases from V and 3 from J; bases not matched to a gene: 10. CDR1 is SGHVS, CDR2 FQNEAQ, per germline. The CDR3 loop spans 17 amino acids. CDR3 amino acids: CASRLESGTSGGYEQYF. CDR3 nucleotides: TGTGCCAGCAGGCTGGAATCGGGGACTAGCGGGGGCTACGAGCAGTACTTC.

The count of this clone is one. The CDR3 reads CASSDTLGAGGKNIQYF. The CDR3 DNA reads as TGTGCCAGCAGCGATACTTTGGGAGCGGGAGGTAAAAACATTCAGTACTTC. The gene calls are TRBV5-4 and TRBJ2-4; TRBD2 agrees at 9 bases. This CDR3 region has 17 residues. The V segment lost 4 bases and the J segment 4 bases; nucleotides outside the gene matches: 12. The germline CDR1 and CDR2 sequences are SGHNT and YYREEE (reference sequence).

The rearrangement links TRBV6-4 to TRBJ2-2; D gene unclear. CDR3 length: 17 residues. Trimming took off 3 bases at V and 0 bases at J, with 14 bases between the two ends. Germline CDR1 is MRHNA and CDR2 is SNTAGT. Here the CDR3 reads CASSESGEITNTGELFF. CDR3 in DNA: TGTGCCAGCAGTGAGTCTGGGGAAATAACGAACACCGGGGAGCTGTTTTTT.

This clone was picked up one time. The chain recombines TRBV7-8 with TRBJ1-2; tentative D call: TRBD1 (6 bases). Germline CDR1 SGHVS, CDR2 FQNEAQ. CDR3 length: 14 residues. Between the trimmed V and J ends, which lost 5 bases and 3 bases, there was a span of 13 bases. The CDR3 protein is CASSPRGGDYGYTF. CDR3 nucleotide sequence: TGTGCCAGCAGCCCTCGGGGGGGCGACTATGGCTACACCTTC.

Regarding this clone: This same CDR3 is encoded by further DNA sequences in the sample. This chain connects TRBV6-6 to TRBJ2-7, with D perhaps TRBD2 (6 bases). This CDR3 has 13 amino acids. The ends were cut back, 2 bases at V and 2 bases at J, with 7 bases in the middle. CDR1 and CDR2 from the germline V gene are MNHNY and SVGAGI (reference sequence). CDR3 nucleotides: TGTGCCAGCAGTTACGGGGGGACCTACGAGCAGTACTTC. Translating gives CASSYGGTYEQYF.